This TCR beta chain derives from a study of neurological immune-mediated disorders. This clonotype was detected ten times or more. TCRdb reanalysed the 5' RACE reads using MiXCR and keeps one entry per CDR3 protein. The data hold about 48,000 distinct CDR3 sequences, with about 5% observed a single time. This CDR3 region has 13 residues. Germline values: CDR1 ENHRY, CDR2 SYGVKD. Sequences were obtained from CD4+ T cells from blood. The chain recombines TRBV10-3 with TRBJ2-7; either TRBD1 or TRBD2 may fit D (7 bases each). The clonotype comes from a woman under 30 with multiple sclerosis. DNA of the CDR3: TGTGCTTCTCAGGGGGGGACCATCGACGAGCAGTACGTC. Translation gives CASQGGTIDEQYV.